The rows below give T cell receptor beta chains drawn from one sample of a study of T-cell memory formation after mild COVID-19. TCRdb re-called the 5' RACE reads with MiXCR, one entry per CDR3 protein. In the table there are about 16,000 distinct CDR3 sequences, approximately 23% of which are singletons. The sample taken for sequencing was PBMCs or a T cell subset sorted from them (not recorded which). The source is a man younger than 35 who had mild COVID-19 (a few samples of this study predate the infection). Cell type and time point are not known. CDR3s include the opening cysteine and the closing phenylalanine or tryptophan. The D gene is left open where the match is weak. The size field is filled for only some rows; it gives once, few, many or a size class.

V gene: TRBV20-1
D gene: .
clone size: .
J gene: TRBJ1-2
CDR3 protein: CSARGDPNYGYTF
CDR3 DNA: TGCAGTGCTAGGGGGGACCCTAACTATGGCTACACCTTC

V gene: TRBV7-3
D gene: .
clone size: many
J gene: TRBJ2-1
CDR3 protein: CASSLTASYNEQFF
CDR3 DNA: TGTGCCAGCAGCTTGACCGCCTCCTACAATGAGCAGTTCTTC

V gene: TRBV6-2/TRBV6-3
D gene: TRBD2
clone size: many
J gene: TRBJ2-2
CDR3 protein: CASSTIRRLAGDTGELFF
CDR3 DNA: TGTGCCAGCAGTACAATCAGAAGACTAGCGGGGGACACCGGGGAGCTGTTTTTT

V gene: TRBV7-9
D gene: TRBD1
clone size: .
J gene: TRBJ2-1
CDR3 protein: CASSTQGQGHNEQFF
CDR3 DNA: TGTGCCAGCAGCACTCAGGGACAGGGGCACAATGAGCAGTTCTTC

V gene: TRBV27
D gene: .
clone size: few
J gene: TRBJ1-1
CDR3 protein: CASTGQFNTEAFF
CDR3 DNA: TGTGCCAGCACCGGACAGTTTAACACTGAAGCTTTCTTT

V gene: TRBV27
D gene: .
clone size: many
J gene: TRBJ2-5
CDR3 protein: CASSPGTRKETQYF
CDR3 DNA: TGTGCCAGCAGCCCCGGGACAAGGAAAGAGACCCAGTACTTC

V gene: TRBV12-3/TRBV12-4
D gene: TRBD2
clone size: few
J gene: TRBJ2-3
CDR3 protein: CASSLSGTSDTQYF
CDR3 DNA: TGTGCCAGCAGTTTGAGCGGGACTTCAGATACGCAGTATTTT

V gene: TRBV6-6
D gene: TRBD1
clone size: many
J gene: TRBJ2-3
CDR3 protein: CASSFLQGADTQYF
CDR3 DNA: TGTGCCAGCAGTTTTCTGCAGGGGGCGGATACGCAGTATTTT

V gene: TRBV7-9
D gene: TRBD2
clone size: many
J gene: TRBJ2-3
CDR3 protein: CASSFLAATTDTQYF
CDR3 DNA: TGTGCCAGCAGCTTCCTAGCGGCTACCACAGATACGCAGTATTTT

V gene: TRBV10-3
D gene: .
clone size: many
J gene: TRBJ1-1
CDR3 protein: CAISESILLVRRNTEAFF
CDR3 DNA: TGTGCCATCAGTGAGTCGATATTATTAGTTAGGCGGAACACTGAAGCTTTCTTT

V gene: TRBV19
D gene: TRBD2
clone size: .
J gene: TRBJ2-1
CDR3 protein: CASLPRAGVYNEQFF
CDR3 DNA: TGTGCCAGCCTTCCCAGAGCGGGGGTCTACAATGAGCAGTTCTTC

V gene: TRBV7-9
D gene: TRBD2
clone size: .
J gene: TRBJ2-5
CDR3 protein: CASRTGGGETQYF
CDR3 DNA: TGTGCCAGCAGGACTGGCGGGGGAGAGACCCAGTACTTC

V gene: TRBV6-5
D gene: .
clone size: many
J gene: TRBJ1-4
CDR3 protein: CASSYRTTIEKLFF
CDR3 DNA: TGTGCCAGCAGTTACCGGACAACCATTGAAAAACTGTTTTTT

V gene: TRBV19
D gene: .
clone size: .
J gene: TRBJ1-5
CDR3 protein: CASSIGERSPQHF
CDR3 DNA: TGTGCCAGTAGTATAGGGGAAAGGTCGCCCCAGCATTTT

V gene: TRBV9
D gene: TRBD1
clone size: many
J gene: TRBJ2-3
CDR3 protein: CASSGQGSTDTQYF
CDR3 DNA: TGTGCCAGCAGCGGACAGGGGTCCACAGATACGCAGTATTTT

V gene: TRBV7-9
D gene: TRBD2
clone size: many
J gene: TRBJ2-5
CDR3 protein: CASSSGLEGTQYF
CDR3 DNA: TGTGCCAGCAGCTCGGGACTAGAAGGGACCCAGTACTTC

V gene: TRBV7-8
D gene: .
clone size: medium-sized
J gene: TRBJ2-7
CDR3 protein: CASSLPPYEQYF
CDR3 DNA: TGTGCCAGCAGCTTACCACCCTACGAGCAGTACTTC